What follows are 15 T cell receptor beta chains derived from one specimen sequenced in a study of T cells after posttransplantation cyclophosphamide. Assay used: immunoSEQ multiplex PCR; TCRdb lists only in-frame clones, some missing. In the table there are fewer than 35,000 clones, 91% of which are singletons. Cells defined as naive were viable CD3+CD4+ or CD3+CD8+ and CCR7+CD45RA+CD45RO-CD95-CD27+CD28+. Sequencing used naive CD4+ T cells sorted from blood. The receptor set was obtained from a man aged 25-40 years in good health and a related stem cell transplant donor.

The chain has TRBV6-5 and TRBJ1-1; the match to TRBD1 covers 9 bases. The CDR3 is 15 residues long. The germline V gene encodes CDR1 MNHEY and CDR2 SVGAGI. The junction had 6 bases not matched to a gene; V was cut back by 6 bases and J by 1 base. The CDR3 here is CASRRTGAGNTEAFF. The CDR3 DNA reads TGTGCCAGCAGACGGACAGGGGCAGGGAACACTGAAGCTTTCTTT.

The chain links TRBV5-4 to TRBJ2-5; TRBD1 matches at 12 bases. Per germline, CDR1 SGHNT and CDR2 YYREEE (reference sequence). The CDR3 sequence is 13 residues long. With 4 bases clipped from V and 8 bases from J, the junction kept 3 bases outside the gene matches. The CDR3 loop is CASSPGQGATQYF. CDR3 in DNA: TGTGCCAGCAGCCCGGGACAGGGGGCCACCCAGTACTTC.

V is TRBV11-2 and J is TRBJ1-1, with D maybe TRBD1 (6 bases). V lost 1 base and J lost 7, with 19 bases in between. CDR1 and CDR2 (germline): SGHAT, FQNNGV. CDR3 length: 16 residues. The DNA for the CDR3 is TGTGCCAGCAGCTTAGCGGTTTTTGTGGGGGCCGGTGAAGCTTTCTTT. This gives the protein CASSLAVFVGAGEAFF.

V and J are TRBV7-9 and TRBJ1-1, with D unresolved. CDR3 size: 16 residues. The germline gives CDR1 SEHNR, CDR2 FQNEAQ (reference sequence). Deletions cut 5 bases from V and 4 bases from J, with 20 bases between. The CDR3 DNA reads as TGTGCCAGCAGCCAGAACACATCTCCCCGAGGCACTGAAGCTTTCTTT. It specifies CASSQNTSPRGTEAFF.

The chain has TRBV27 and TRBJ2-3, with 10 positions matching TRBD2. The CDR3 has 16 amino acids. Germline V CDR1 and CDR2: MNHEY, SMNVEV (reference sequence). The ends lost 3 bases at V and 5 bases at J; junction bases unmatched: 8. The CDR3 DNA sequence: TGTGCCAGCAGTTTTCTCCTAGCGGGGGTGGAAGATACGCAGTATTTT. As protein: CASSFLLAGVEDTQYF.

This chain links TRBV20-1 with TRBJ2-7; tentative D call: TRBD1 (5 bases). This CDR3 region has 11 residues. The ends were cut back, 3 bases at V and 4 bases at J, with 7 bases in the middle. The V gene's germline CDR1 is DFQATT and CDR2 SNEGSKA (reference sequence). Here the CDR3 reads CSARAGYEQYF. The CDR3 DNA sequence: TGCAGTGCTAGGGCAGGGTACGAGCAGTACTTC.

J is TRBJ1-2 and V is TRBV5-6, with TRBD1 as a possible D gene (6 bases). This CDR3 has 16 amino acids. Trimming left V 4 bases short and J 4 bases short, with 20 bases between. CDR1 and CDR2 from the germline V gene are SGHDT and YYEEEE. DNA of the CDR3: TGTGCCAGCAGCCGACCGACAGGTCTTTCATTCTATGGCTACACCTTC. Amino acids: CASSRPTGLSFYGYTF.

This sequence joins TRBV6-9 and TRBJ1-1, with D possibly matching TRBD1 (6 bases). Germline V gene data show CDR1 as MNHGY and CDR2 as SVAAGI. This CDR3 is built from 17 residues. Trimming shortened V by 7 bases and J by 2 bases, and 23 bases separated the two germline ends. The CDR3, as DNA: TGTGCCAGCACCCGACTTGTGCGGACACAGGGAAACACTGAAGCTTTCTTT. Encoded protein: CASTRLVRTQGNTEAFF.

V usage is TRBV28 and J usage is TRBJ1-5; D is uncertain. Per the germline V gene, CDR1 is MDHEN and CDR2 is SYDVKM. Trimming pared 2 bases from V and 6 bases from J, leaving 5 bases between. The CDR3 is 12 amino acids. The CDR3 is CASSLQVQPQHF. Written as DNA, the CDR3 is TGTGCCAGCAGTTTACAGGTTCAGCCCCAGCATTTT. Combining the CDR3 with reference TRBV28 and TRBJ1-5 gives the whole variable domain DVKVTQSSRYLVKRTGEKVFLECVQDMDHENMFWYRQDPGLGLRLIYFSYDVKMKEKGDIPEGYSVSREKKERFSLILESASTNQTSMYLCASSLQVQPQHFGDGTRLSIL.

This chain connects TRBV28 to TRBJ2-2; maybe TRBD1 (6 bases). Trimming took 1 base from V and 1 from J, leaving 10 bases between them. CDR1 is MDHEN and CDR2 is SYDVKM in the germline V gene. This CDR3 contains 16 residues. The CDR3 sequence: CASSLLNRVNTGELFF. The DNA for the CDR3 is TGTGCCAGCAGTTTATTGAACAGGGTGAACACCGGGGAGCTGTTTTTT.

J is TRBJ2-5 and V is TRBV20-1; D possibly corresponds to TRBD1 (5 bases). The DNA matches TRBJ2-7 better at its end, which makes the J call doubtful. Germline loops: CDR1 DFQATT, CDR2 SNEGSKA (reference sequence). The CDR3 is 11 amino acids. CDR3 protein: CSAKQGNEQYF. In DNA form, the CDR3 reads TGCAGTGCTAAGCAGGGAAACGAGCAGTACTTC.

This clone was counted between two and nine times. The chain is built from TRBV27 and TRBJ1-6, with D possibly being TRBD1 (6 bases). V shed 6 bases and J shed 7 bases, with 19 bases lying between them. CDR3 size: 16 residues. The V gene's germline CDR1 is MNHEY and CDR2 SMNVEV (reference sequence). The DNA for the CDR3 is TGTGCCAGCAGACCATGGGGGCAGGGAAACAATTCACCCCTCCACTTT. Translation gives CASRPWGQGNNSPLHF.

The CDR3 protein is CAISEGQVPGNTIYF. In DNA, the CDR3 is TGTGCCATCAGTGAGGGTCAGGTCCCTGGAAACACCATATATTTT. The rearrangement uses TRBV10-3 and TRBJ1-3, with unresolved D. The germline gives CDR1 ENHRY, CDR2 SYGVKD. There are 15 residues in the CDR3. Trimming shortened V by 2 bases and J by 2 bases, and 10 bases separated the two germline ends.

J is TRBJ1-1 and V is TRBV19, with a weak D call TRBD1 (6 bases). Germline V gene sequence: CDR1 LNHDA, CDR2 SQIVND (reference sequence). The CDR3 is 15 residues long. V was pared by 7 bases and J by 5 bases, with 20 bases between. DNA for the CDR3: TGTGCCAGTACCCATGACGGGGGGCCTGGGACTGAAGCTTTCTTT. Its protein product is CASTHDGGPGTEAFF.

The CDR3 region has the DNA TGTGCCAGCAGCTTAGATCTAGAGGCAAATGAGCAGTTCTTC. Protein sequence: CASSLDLEANEQFF. This chain joins TRBV11-2 and TRBJ2-1; D call uncertain. Trimming removed 0 bases from V and 7 bases from J, with 10 bases in between. Per the germline V gene, CDR1 is SGHAT and CDR2 is FQNNGV. The length of the CDR3 is 14 residues. Based on the CDR3 plus reference TRBV11-2 and TRBJ2-1, the full variable domain is EAGVAQSPRYKIIEKRQSVAFWCNPISGHATLYWYQQILGQGPKLLIQFQNNGVVDDSQLPKDRFSAERLKGVDSTLKIQPAKLEDSAVYLCASSLDLEANEQFFGPGTRLTVL.